Sequencing of this T cell receptor (beta chain) was carried out in a study of cytomegalovirus exposure and HLA in healthy donors. The PCR was carried out with 60 Vbeta primers and 13 Jbeta primers. The protocol was immunoSEQ multiplex PCR, while the TCRdb copy is restricted to in-frame clones and leaves out a portion. The repertoire includes fewer than 85,000 clones, about 79% of them detected once, and over 4.5% sits in the top ten. Deletions cut 7 bases from V and 2 bases from J, with 11 bases between. Germline lookup yields CDR1 MNHNS and CDR2 SASEGT. The length of the CDR3 is 13 residues. This receptor was taken from a man aged 18 to 29 in good health and CMV-seropositive. The sample comprised PBMCs. V gene TRBV6-1 combines with J gene TRBJ1-1; perhaps TRBD1 as D (5 bases). CDR3 protein: CASNQGINTEAFF. The CDR3, as DNA: TGTGCCAGCAACCAGGGTATTAACACTGAAGCTTTCTTT.